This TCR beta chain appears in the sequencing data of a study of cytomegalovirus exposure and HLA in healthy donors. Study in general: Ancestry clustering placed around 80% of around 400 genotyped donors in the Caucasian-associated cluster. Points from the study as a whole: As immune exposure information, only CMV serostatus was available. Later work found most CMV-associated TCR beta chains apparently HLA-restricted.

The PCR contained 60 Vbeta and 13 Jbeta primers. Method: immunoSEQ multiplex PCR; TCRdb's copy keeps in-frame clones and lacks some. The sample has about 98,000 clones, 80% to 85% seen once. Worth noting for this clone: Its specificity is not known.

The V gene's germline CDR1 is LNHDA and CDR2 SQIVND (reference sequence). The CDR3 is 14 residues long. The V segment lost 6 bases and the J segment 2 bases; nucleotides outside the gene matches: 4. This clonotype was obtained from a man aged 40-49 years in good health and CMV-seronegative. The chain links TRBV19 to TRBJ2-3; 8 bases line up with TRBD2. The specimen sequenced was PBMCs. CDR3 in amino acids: CASSPGGYTDTQYF. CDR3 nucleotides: TGTGCCAGTAGCCCGGGGGGGTACACAGATACGCAGTATTTT.